Below are 30 T cell receptor beta chains sequenced from a single sample in a study of T cells in Graves' hyperthyroidism and ophthalmopathy. TCR beta CDR3 region amplification was performed from RNA transcripts. An initial round of RT-PCR targeting the TCR CDR3 relied on the HTBI primer set. Via MiXCR, TCRdb re-called the multiplex PCR reads, giving one row per CDR3 protein. The data show roughly 630,000 distinct CDR3 sequences, 15% to 19% seen once. Sequencing input: blood. Source of these receptors: a woman in her 30s with Graves' hyperthyroidism.

A remark on this clonotype: This likely stems from a read error, as it lies one base from a far larger clone. The chain joins TRBV30 to TRBJ2-7; 8 nucleotides agree with TRBD1. The CDR3 totals 14 residues. The J segment lost 3 bases and the V segment lost 8 bases, leaving 12 bases of the junction unmatched. Germline CDR1 is GTSNPN and CDR2 is SVGIG (reference sequence). Here the CDR3 DNA reads TGTGCCAGCAGCCCAAGACAGGGGTTCTACGAGCAGTACTTC. Protein sequence: CASSPRQGFYEQYF.

This clonotype was recorded many times. The chain couples TRBV7-2 to TRBJ2-2; 12 nucleotides agree with TRBD2. The germline V gene has CDR1 SGHTA and CDR2 FQGNSA. The CDR3 is 17 amino acids. V lost 1 base and J lost 7; bases outside the gene matches: 7. The CDR3 loop is CASSLGLAGGPNGELFF. CDR3 bases: TGTGCCAGCAGCTTAGGTCTAGCGGGAGGGCCCAACGGGGAGCTGTTTTTT. The full variable domain, in which reference TRBV7-2 and TRBJ2-2 provide the parts outside the CDR3, is GAGVSQSPSNKVTEKGKDVELRCDPISGHTALYWYRQSLGQGLEFLIYFQGNSAPDKSGLPSDRFSAERTGGSVSTLTIQRTQQEDSAVYLCASSLGLAGGPNGELFFGEGSRLTVL.

This clonotype turned up a few times. V and J are TRBV20-1 and TRBJ2-7; TRBD1 agrees at 9 bases. The CDR3 runs 15 residues. Germline-derived CDR1 and CDR2 are DFQATT and SNEGSKA (reference sequence). V was clipped by 0 bases and J by 2 bases; unmatched bases: 5. The CDR3 DNA reads as TGCAGTGCTAGAGATCCCCGGACAGGGGCCTACGAGCAGTACTTC. Translated, it gives CSARDPRTGAYEQYF.

This clonotype has ten or more counts. The chain carries TRBV30 and TRBJ1-6, with 7 bases aligning to TRBD1. The CDR3 is 13 residues long. Germline V CDR1 and CDR2: GTSNPN, SVGIG (reference sequence). V gave up 7 bases and J gave up 11 bases; unmatched junction bases: 11. CDR3 region: CASRPTGMTPLHF. The CDR3 bases are TGTGCCTCAAGACCGACAGGGATGACACCCCTCCACTTT.

This clonotype was seen many times. This rearrangement joins TRBV19 to TRBJ2-1; TRBD1 agrees at 9 bases. This CDR3 is 16 amino acids long. Trimming removed 3 bases from V and 5 bases from J; junction bases left unmatched: 8. Germline V lookup: CDR1 LNHDA, CDR2 SQIVND (reference sequence). The CDR3 reads CASSMGFGTGNNEQFF. CDR3 nucleotides: TGTGCCAGTAGTATGGGTTTCGGGACAGGGAACAATGAGCAGTTCTTC.

This clonotype was seen only a few times. This may be a read error: a much more frequent sequence differs by one nucleotide. This is likely a read error, given that the CDR3 carries no conserved phenylalanine or tryptophan at its end. The rearrangement joins TRBV11-2 to TRBJ2-7; TRBD2 matches 11 bases. The junction had 6 bases not matched to a gene; V was cut back by 1 base and J by 4 bases. In germline, CDR1 is SGHAT, CDR2 FQNNGV. CDR3 size: 16 residues. The CDR3 DNA reads TGTGCCAGCAGCTTAGCTCTAGCGGGAGGAAAATACGAGCAGTACCTC. This encodes CASSLALAGGKYEQYL.

This clonotype was counted at least ten times. CDR3 region: CASSYSTDSYNEQFF. In nucleotides, the CDR3 is TGTGCCAGCAGTTACAGTACAGACTCCTACAATGAGCAGTTCTTC. The chain uses TRBV6-5 and TRBJ2-1; D is undetermined. V lost 2 bases to trimming and J lost 0 bases, with 8 bases between them. This CDR3 has 15 amino acids. The V gene's germline CDR1 is MNHEY and CDR2 SVGAGI.

This clonotype was seen at least ten times. The J gene is TRBJ2-5, the V gene TRBV5-1; a weak D match, TRBD2 (5 bases). V was cut by 0 bases and J by 3 bases, with 12 bases left in between. CDR3 length: 15 amino acids. The germline gives CDR1 SGHRS, CDR2 YFSETQ. As DNA, the CDR3 is TGCGCCAGCAGCTTGGGACGGGGATTGGAAGAGACCCAGTACTTC. Protein product: CASSLGRGLEETQYF.

This chain joins TRBV27 and TRBJ2-3, with unresolved D. The J call is in doubt because the DNA end fits TRBJ1-5 better. CDR3 size: 15 residues. CDR1 is MNHEY, CDR2 SMNVEV, per germline (reference sequence). The CDR3 here is CASSFTSVSTDTQHF. In DNA, the CDR3 is TGTGCCAGCAGTTTCACTAGCGTAAGCACAGATACGCAGCATTTT.

This clonotype was seen a handful of times. The chain joins TRBV7-9 to TRBJ1-5; 7 bases line up with TRBD1. The V segment lost 4 bases and the J segment 2 bases; nucleotides outside the gene matches: 11. CDR3 length: 17 residues. In germline, CDR1 is SEHNR, CDR2 FQNEAQ (reference sequence). The CDR3 region is CASSSDSGGTGNQPQHF. The CDR3 bases are TGTGCCAGCAGCTCCGATAGTGGGGGGACAGGCAATCAGCCCCAGCATTTT.

About this clonotype: This could be a read error, since a much larger clone is one nucleotide away. The rearrangement joins TRBV10-3 to TRBJ1-5, with D hard to call. The germline V and J ends were trimmed by 4 bases and 6 bases, with 13 bases remaining between them. Germline assignment: CDR1 ENHRY and CDR2 SYGVKD. CDR3 length: 14 residues. CDR3 in DNA: TGTGCCATCAGTGTAGACATGGGCACTCAGCCCCAGCATTTT. Its protein is CAISVDMGTQPQHF.

This clonotype was observed a single time. This may come from a read error, since a much larger clone is one base off. This chain connects TRBV30 to TRBJ1-5, with a possible D match to TRBD1 (5 bases). The CDR3 is 14 amino acids. CDR1 GTSNPN and CDR2 SVGIG come from the germline V gene (reference sequence). V was shortened by 3 bases and J by 5 bases, with 14 bases between the two germline ends. The CDR3 DNA is TGTGCCTGGAGGACAGCGGGGAGCCATCAGCCCCAGCATTTT. It translates to CAWRTAGSHQPQHF.

The chain is built from TRBV18 and TRBJ1-3; no reliable D call. This CDR3 is 16 amino acids long. Per germline, CDR1 KGHSH and CDR2 LQKENI. Deletions cut 0 bases from V and 1 base from J, with 10 bases between. As DNA, the CDR3 is TGTGCCAGCTCACCACCCCCAGGCACTTCTGGAAACACCATATATTTT. Translation: CASSPPPGTSGNTIYF.

This clonotype has at least ten counts. This chain uses TRBV12-3 or TRBV12-4 with TRBJ2-3; 7 positions agree with TRBD1. The CDR3 is 15 amino acids. V shed 4 bases and J 6 bases; nucleotides not matched to a gene: 10. CDR3 residues: CASSSKDRRLDTQYF. The DNA for the CDR3 is TGTGCCAGCAGTTCAAAGGACAGGAGGTTGGATACGCAGTATTTT.

This clonotype was counted at least ten times. The gene calls are TRBV5-6 and TRBJ2-2; D remains ambiguous. With 2 bases removed from V and 3 bases from J, the gap between germline ends came to 17 bases. CDR1 is SGHDT and CDR2 is YYEEEE in the germline V gene. The CDR3 is 17 amino acids. The CDR3 nucleotides are TGTGCCAGCAGCTTTCCTACGACACCAGCGCACACCGGGGAGCTGTTTTTT. Protein: CASSFPTTPAHTGELFF.

This clonotype was observed many times. This rearrangement joins TRBV20-1 to TRBJ2-7; 9 nucleotides align to TRBD2. Germline values: CDR1 DFQATT, CDR2 SNEGSKA (reference sequence). V trimming: 3 bases; J trimming: 0 bases; junction bases outside the gene matches: 6. CDR3 length equals 15 residues. The CDR3 DNA reads TGCAGTGCTAGGGCTAAGACTAGCGGCTCCTACGAGCAGTACTTC. Protein product: CSARAKTSGSYEQYF.

This clonotype was seen many times. The genes are TRBV12-3 or TRBV12-4 and TRBJ1-1, with D tentatively TRBD1 (6 bases). CDR3 length: 13 residues. Trimming left V 5 bases short and J 4 bases short, with 11 bases between. The CDR3 loop reads CASSPQGITEAFF. The CDR3 DNA follows: TGTGCCAGCAGTCCCCAGGGGATCACTGAAGCTTTCTTT.

This clonotype was observed at least ten times. The chain has TRBV20-1 and TRBJ1-4, with D hard to call. V shed 6 bases and J shed 3 bases, with 11 bases lying between them. The CDR3 length is 13 residues. The V gene's germline CDR1 is DFQATT and CDR2 SNEGSKA (reference sequence). CDR3 sequence: CSASGFPNEKLFF. The CDR3 DNA is TGCAGTGCATCCGGTTTCCCTAATGAAAAACTGTTTTTT.

Many counts were recorded for this clonotype. The V gene is TRBV20-1, the J gene TRBJ2-7; D uncertain. Trimming removed 2 bases at V and 4 bases at J, with 15 bases between. Germline V CDR1 and CDR2: DFQATT, SNEGSKA (reference sequence). The CDR3 covers 14 residues. The CDR3 here is CSARPSDMLYEQYF. CDR3 bases: TGCAGTGCTAGACCCAGCGATATGCTTTACGAGCAGTACTTC.

The chain links TRBV28 to TRBJ2-3, with 12 bases aligning to TRBD2. The trim removed 3 bases at V and 6 bases at J, leaving 7 bases unmatched. The CDR3 is made up of 16 amino acids. Germline V gene lookup returns CDR1 MDHEN and CDR2 SYDVKM. For the CDR3, the DNA is TGTGCCAGCAGTTTTCCCCTAGCGGGAGGGGCGGATACGCAGTATTTT. It codes for CASSFPLAGGADTQYF.

The V call is TRBV9, the J call TRBJ1-3, with TRBD1 as a possible D gene (5 bases). This CDR3 has 15 amino acids. Germline lookup yields CDR1 SGDLS and CDR2 YYNGEE. Trimming removed 5 bases at V and 0 bases at J, with 12 bases between. CDR3 in amino acids: CASRPGRNSGNTIYF. DNA of the CDR3: TGTGCCAGCAGACCGGGACGCAACTCTGGAAACACCATATATTTT.

The chain joins TRBV6-1 to TRBJ2-1; no definite D call. Trimming removed 8 bases from V and 4 bases from J, with 12 bases in between. The germline CDR1 and CDR2 sequences are MNHNS and SASEGT. This CDR3 has 13 amino acids. DNA of the CDR3: TGTGCCAGCGTGTCGAGACTTTACAATGAGCAGTTCTTC. Its translation is CASVSRLYNEQFF.

The V and J genes are TRBV27 and TRBJ2-1, with 9 bases fitting TRBD1. The trim removed 7 bases at V and 7 bases at J, leaving 2 bases unmatched. Germline loops: CDR1 MNHEY, CDR2 SMNVEV (reference sequence). The CDR3 contains 12 residues. The CDR3 nucleotides read TGTGCCAGCAAGACAGGGGGGAATGAGCAGTTCTTC. It translates to CASKTGGNEQFF.

The chain employs TRBV20-1 and TRBJ2-5; 7 nucleotides match TRBD2. CDR1 and CDR2 from the germline V gene are DFQATT and SNEGSKA (reference sequence). Trimming at V came to 4 bases and at J to 5 bases, leaving 10 bases not matched to a gene. The CDR3 is made up of 14 amino acids. DNA of the CDR3: TGCAGTGCTAAGGTGCGGCTAGCGGAGGAGACCCAGTACTTC. As protein: CSAKVRLAEETQYF.

This clonotype was picked up a small number of times. The J gene is TRBJ2-5, the V gene TRBV27; 10 positions agree with TRBD2. The CDR3 spans 18 residues. With V trimmed by 5 bases and J by 5 bases, 17 bases remained unmatched. Germline values: CDR1 MNHEY, CDR2 SMNVEV (reference sequence). In DNA, the CDR3 is TGTGCCAGCAGTCCCCTACTTTTAGCGGGAGGCCCCCAGGAGACCCAGTACTTC. This encodes CASSPLLLAGGPQETQYF.

This clonotype has a count of ten or more. The chain links TRBV12-3 or TRBV12-4 to TRBJ1-1; possibly TRBD1 for D (6 bases). CDR3 length equals 13 residues. V was shortened by 5 bases and J by 6 bases, with 13 bases between the two germline ends. Here the CDR3 DNA reads TGTGCCAGCAGTCCCCGACAGGCGGCTGAAGCTTTCTTT. It yields the protein CASSPRQAAEAFF.

The rearrangement joins TRBV7-9 to TRBJ2-7; D may be TRBD2 (7 bases). With the DNA end fitting TRBJ2-1 better, the J assignment may be wrong. Germline V gene sequence: CDR1 SEHNR, CDR2 FQNEAQ (reference sequence). This CDR3 is 14 amino acids long. CDR3 residues: CASSLDWGGYEQFF. The CDR3 nucleotides read TGTGCCAGCAGCTTAGATTGGGGGGGCTACGAGCAGTTCTTC.

This clonotype was recorded a few times. One end of the junction varies from germline; a read error may be responsible. The chain carries TRBV27 and TRBJ1-4; 10 positions agree with TRBD1. The germline CDR1 and CDR2 sequences are MNHEY and SMNVEV (reference sequence). The CDR3 covers 16 residues. DNA for the CDR3: TGTGCCAGCAACACCCGCCGGGACAGGGGCGATGAAAAACTGTCTTTT. It specifies CASNTRRDRGDEKLSF.

This clonotype was found many times. This sequence joins TRBV2 and TRBJ1-2; TRBD1 matches 7 bases. Germline V gives CDR1 SNHLY, CDR2 FYNNEI. V was pared by 7 bases and J by 4 bases, with 9 bases of the junction left unmatched. CDR3 size: 14 residues. CDR3 bases: TGTGCCAGCACCCGGGACAGCCATCCCTATGGCTACACCTTC. Translating it yields CASTRDSHPYGYTF.

This clonotype has ten or more counts. J is TRBJ2-5 and V is TRBV2, with D hard to call. The CDR3 totals 11 residues. V was trimmed by 5 bases and J by 3 bases, leaving 4 bases between them. Germline V gene lookup returns CDR1 SNHLY and CDR2 FYNNEI. DNA for the CDR3: TGTGCCAGCAGTAAGGAAGAGACCCAGTACTTC. Translating gives CASSKEETQYF.